This T cell receptor (beta chain) derives from a study of shared clonotypes between healthy human individuals (dated by TCRdb to about 2020). For the study in its entirety: A couple of women and a few men aged 18 to 49 years were included in the cohort. For each donor, CD4 naive and CD4 memory were each given three plates, CD8 naive was given two plates, and CD8 memory was given one plate. To estimate repertoire size and how much clonotype sharing occurs between individuals, the study deeply sequenced the blood TCR repertoires of several healthy adults. To increase sequencing depth and limit assay-specific biases, different laboratories used diverse techniques to prepare libraries and sequence TCR repertoires. Each donor's leukapheresis produced roughly between roughly 0.94 and 9.5 billion PBMCs.

For CDR1 and CDR2, the germline V gene (reference sequence) lists MNHEY and SMNVEV. Ends trimmed: V by 6 bases, J by 6 bases; bases unmatched to a gene: 12. Taken from cysteine to phenylalanine, the CDR3 has 17 residues. The CDR3 DNA has 51 bases and is translated from base 1. Here is what the overall study found, with its caveats: Pairwise subsampling indicated that sequencing depth was expected to affect the degree of clonotype sharing among donors. The small number of donors limited the genetic and exposure-history diversity represented. Incomplete sequencing was indicated by rarefaction of sorted-subset datasets, despite the large sequencing depth. When several donors were compared, the shared fraction of clonotypes was about 5.4% for naive CD4, roughly 3.3% for naive CD8, roughly 2.5% for memory CD4, and 0.4% for memory CD8. Compared with non-shared clonotypes, the clonotypes found in all four sorted-subset donors had higher generation probabilities. Only blood was sampled, and tissue TCR repertoires likely differ from those in blood. Naive subsets generally had larger estimated clonotype richness than memory subsets.

On this clone: Its antigen remains undetermined. There are no base qualities to consult, and no much larger clone falls within one base.

CD8 naive samples were obtained by positive selection for CCR7 among CD45RO-negative cells, yielding a CD45RA+CCR7+ population from which TemRA cells were excluded. The donors were healthy, HIV-negative adults with no recently reported acute infections or vaccinations. Every donor was a Caucasian adult residing in Nashville, Tennessee, USA. Blood was obtained by leukapheresis, after which PBMCs were separated by Ficoll-Histopaque density gradient centrifugation and cryopreserved in liquid nitrogen vapor phase. Analytical flow cytometry was used to check the purity and quantity of each magnetically sorted T cell population. Genomic DNA was isolated from each sorted fraction and quantified by UV absorbance on a Nanodrop 2000c. Using the deep immunoSEQ assay, multiplex PCR amplified TCR CDR3 regions from genomic DNA. Extracted genomic DNA from each cell subset was distributed evenly across all wells of several immunoSEQ 96-well plates, and each plate was treated as a replicate. For sorted subsets, each replicate PCR was loaded with around 200 ng genomic DNA, equivalent to 32,000 or so T cell genomes. Purified libraries were measured with a Qubit 3.0 fluorometer, size-checked on a Bioanalyzer 2100, and measured again with the KAPA Library Quantification kit. Every immunoSEQ 96-well plate was sequenced on a dedicated single-read 150-cycle Illumina NextSeq 550 flow cell. Processing in the source paper ran as follows. The immunoSEQ output contained only junctional sequences without quality scores, so filtering could not match that applied to full-length reads. Sequences were annotated with PyIR, a Python wrapper for IgBLAST v1.9, and V/J genes and CDR3 were assigned using IMGT germline references. Reads were removed for weak V/J assignments (E-value above 1e-6), missing CDR3, stop codons, out-of-frame junctions, or ambiguous translated residues. V3J clonotypes were defined as sequences sharing the same inferred V gene, J gene, and CDR3 amino acid sequence. To compute the percentage overlap between repertoires, the number of shared unique clonotypes was divided by the size of the smaller repertoire. RTK rarefaction, the Chao1 estimator, and Recon v2.1 estimates of unobserved clonotypes were used to assess repertoire richness. Generation probabilities for all TCRbeta clonotypes obtained by the gDNA method from a few donors were computed using OLGA. This is the immuneACCESS table as TCRdb keeps it, with only in-frame sequences that have V and J called. A part of the clones is gone; compared with another copy, unresolved V genes explain less than half, and the rest is unexplained. V and J calls and clone size are given by that table; D and trimming were obtained from the DNA. The sample records hundreds of thousands of clones, 92% of which are singletons. The ten largest clones add up to about a quarter of the sample.

The chain employs TRBV27 and TRBJ2-2, with 11 bases matching TRBD1. The TCR originated in a man younger than 45 in good health. The material sequenced was naive CD8+ T cells sorted from blood. The cell subset or site label for this specimen denotes: CD45RA+CCR7+. In nucleotides, the sequence is TGTGCCAGCAGAACGGAGGCGGGACAGGGGGGAGCCGGGGAGCTGTTTTTT. Its amino acids are CASRTEAGQGGAGELFF.